This T cell receptor (beta chain) was found in a study of T cells in Graves' hyperthyroidism and ophthalmopathy (dated by TCRdb to the late 2010s). About the investigation overall: Peripheral blood samples were taken at the time of initial diagnosis, prior to any treatment. TCR V-J signatures able to tell the groups apart were searched for in a discovery cohort of approximately 95 patients, of whom over 40 had Graves' ophthalmopathy and around 58 had stable Graves' hyperthyroidism. Prospective prediction of ophthalmopathy was tested in an independent validation cohort consisting of 18 hyperthyroidism patients and 17 patients who later progressed to ophthalmopathy. The approximately 100 discovery patients were randomly split 7:3 into training and test sets. In addition, the study compared T-cell repertoires in thyroid tissue and in blood from six Graves' hyperthyroidism patients. Following sampling, methimazole starting at 30 mg daily was given to hyperthyroidism patients, and high-dose intravenous methylprednisolone was given to ophthalmopathy patients. The paper reports TCR Vbeta CDR3 sequencing of some 140 peripheral blood samples: 40 or so ophthalmopathy, under 80 hyperthyroidism and approximately 17 progressor patients. On the study overall, not on this receptor specifically: During validation, the model predicted progression to ophthalmopathy a median of approximately 6 months ahead of onset, with 60% to 71% sensitivity and 72% to 85% specificity. In cross-validation, a model built on a 13 V-J signature told ophthalmopathy apart from stable hyperthyroidism with 85% to 90% sensitivity and about 81% specificity, and in testing the same model reached 80%/75%. Sample size was not statistically predetermined, and investigators were not blinded to group allocation. Most expanded thyroid clonotypes (frequency above 0.001) were also detected in blood, suggesting blood repertoires may reflect thyroid immune responses.

The germline V end is reduced by 5 bases and the J end by 4 bases; junction bases left unmatched: 5. CDR1 SGHAT and CDR2 FQDESV were looked up in the germline V gene (reference sequence). The CDR3, from cysteine to phenylalanine, totals 14 residues. Of the read, only the CDR3 DNA is kept; its 42 bases are in frame from base 1. This clonotype was seen at least ten times. Its antigen is still unknown. Per-nucleotide qualities are absent, and no much larger clonotype sits a single base away. Hyperthyroidism patients were aged 18 to 65 years and newly diagnosed, with disease duration of less than 2 months. Exclusion was applied to patients with uncontrolled infections, other autoimmune diseases, pregnancy or lactation. Diagnoses were established on the basis of clinical symptoms, serum thyroxine and TRAb, thyroid ultrasound, and orbital computed tomography. For progressor patients, blood was drawn at the first diagnosis of hyperthyroidism, before any ophthalmopathy symptoms had appeared. PBMCs were separated from approximately 9.9 ml of fresh peripheral blood using Ficoll-Paque density gradient centrifugation. Patients classed as progressors first received a Graves' hyperthyroidism diagnosis and then went on to develop ophthalmopathy during follow-up. Trizol reagent was used to extract total RNA, and RNA quality was then checked on an Agilent 2100 Bioanalyzer.

TCR beta CDR3 regions were amplified from RNA transcripts. A first-round RT-PCR of the TCR CDR3 used the HTBI primer set with the Qiagen OneStep RT-PCR kit. The libraries were constructed in a second round of multiplex PCR and then size-selected and purified. The libraries were sequenced on an Illumina HiSeq2000 using paired-end 100 bp reads. As for the original processing: SOAPnuke was used to process the raw data, throwing out any read that contained adapters or uncalled bases, had a mean Phred below 15, or lacked an exact constant-primer or identifier match. COPE v1.2.5 was used to merge the high-quality paired reads, and each unique nucleotide sequence was defined as a clonotype. MiTCR v1.1 was used to align clonotypes to the IMGT TRBV, TRBD and TRBJ reference segments. Analysis was restricted to V-J combinations with a frequency above 0.0001, which covered roughly 99% of repertoires. The TCS score was defined as the ratio of F50 (clonal expansion) to E x V (chaos), calculated using BLOSUM62-based TCRdist between CDR3 peptides within each V-J. Welch's t-statistics and random forest reduced around 510 V-J features to roughly 13, which were used in a naive Bayes classifier (R e1071). TCRdb reanalyzed the raw reads on its own, using fastp at Q25 for trimming and MiXCR for clone calling, and kept in-frame beta chains. Entries that share a CDR3 protein sequence are merged under the most common genes and DNA. The V and J calls follow TCRdb's processing rather than the paper's. The sample records roughly 380,000 distinct CDR3 sequences, less than 15% of which are singletons. The ten most abundant clones make up 20% to 25% of the sample.

This TCR came from a man younger than 40 with Graves' hyperthyroidism that later progressed to Graves' ophthalmopathy. What was sequenced was blood. The V and J genes are TRBV11-1 and TRBJ1-2; a stretch of 9 junction bases matches TRBD1. The CDR3 region reads CASSPDRGPYGYTF. Read as DNA, the sequence is TGTGCCAGCAGCCCGGACAGGGGTCCCTATGGCTACACCTTC.